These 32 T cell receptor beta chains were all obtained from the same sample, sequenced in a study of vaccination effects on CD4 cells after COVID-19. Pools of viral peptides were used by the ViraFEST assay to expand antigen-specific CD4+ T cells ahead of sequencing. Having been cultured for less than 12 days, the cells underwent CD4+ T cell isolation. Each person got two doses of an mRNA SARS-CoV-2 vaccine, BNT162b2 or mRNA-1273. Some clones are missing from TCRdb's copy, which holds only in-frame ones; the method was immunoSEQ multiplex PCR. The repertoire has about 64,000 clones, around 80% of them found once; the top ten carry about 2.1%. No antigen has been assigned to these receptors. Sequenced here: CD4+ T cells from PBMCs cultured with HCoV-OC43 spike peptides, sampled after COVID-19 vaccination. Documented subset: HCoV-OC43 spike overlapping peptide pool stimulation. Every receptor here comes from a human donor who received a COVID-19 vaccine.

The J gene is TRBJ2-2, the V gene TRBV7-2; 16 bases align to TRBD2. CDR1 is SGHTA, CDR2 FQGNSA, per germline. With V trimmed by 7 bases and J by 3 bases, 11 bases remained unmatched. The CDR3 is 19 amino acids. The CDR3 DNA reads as TGTGCCAGCAAAGAACCGGGACTAGCGGGGGGGCGGGACACCGGGGAGCTGTTTTTT. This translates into CASKEPGLAGGRDTGELFF.

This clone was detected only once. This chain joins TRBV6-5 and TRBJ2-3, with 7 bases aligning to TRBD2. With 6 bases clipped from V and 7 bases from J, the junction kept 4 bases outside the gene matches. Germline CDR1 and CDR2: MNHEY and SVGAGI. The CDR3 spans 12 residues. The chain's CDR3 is CASRGGLNTQYF. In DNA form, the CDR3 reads TGTGCCAGCAGGGGAGGGCTAAATACGCAGTATTTT.

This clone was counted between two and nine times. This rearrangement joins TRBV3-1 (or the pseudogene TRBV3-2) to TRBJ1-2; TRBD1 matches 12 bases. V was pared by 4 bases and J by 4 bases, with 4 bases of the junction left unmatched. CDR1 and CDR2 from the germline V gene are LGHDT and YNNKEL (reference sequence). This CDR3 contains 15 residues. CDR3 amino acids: CASSPGTGGTYGYTF. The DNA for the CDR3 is TGTGCCAGCAGCCCAGGGACAGGGGGCACCTATGGCTACACCTTC.

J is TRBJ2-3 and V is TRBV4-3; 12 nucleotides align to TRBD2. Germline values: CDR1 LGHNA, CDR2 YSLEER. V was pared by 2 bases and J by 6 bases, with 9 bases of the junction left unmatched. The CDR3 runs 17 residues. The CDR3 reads CASSQKLAGGSWDTQYF. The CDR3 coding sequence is TGCGCCAGCAGCCAAAAACTAGCGGGGGGATCCTGGGATACGCAGTATTTT.

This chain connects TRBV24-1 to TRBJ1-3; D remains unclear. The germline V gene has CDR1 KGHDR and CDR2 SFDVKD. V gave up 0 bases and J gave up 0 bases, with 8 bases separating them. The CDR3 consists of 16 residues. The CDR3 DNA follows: TGTGCCACCAGTGATTTGAGTAGTTACTCTGGAAACACCATATATTTT. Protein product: CATSDLSSYSGNTIYF.

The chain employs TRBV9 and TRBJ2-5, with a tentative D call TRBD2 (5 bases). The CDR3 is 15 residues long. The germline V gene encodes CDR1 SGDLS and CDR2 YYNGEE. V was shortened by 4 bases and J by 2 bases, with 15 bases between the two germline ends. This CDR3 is CASSLFGVSQETQYF. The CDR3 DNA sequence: TGTGCCAGCAGCTTATTCGGGGTTTCGCAAGAGACCCAGTACTTC.

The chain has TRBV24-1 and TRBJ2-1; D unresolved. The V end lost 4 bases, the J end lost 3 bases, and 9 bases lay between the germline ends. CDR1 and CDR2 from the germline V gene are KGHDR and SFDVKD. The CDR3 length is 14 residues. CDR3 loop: CATSDPPDYNEQFF. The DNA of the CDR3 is TGTGCCACCAGTGACCCCCCGGACTACAATGAGCAGTTCTTC.

The CDR3 spells CASSLWTGSMNTEAFF. The CDR3, as DNA: TGTGCCAGCAGTTTATGGACAGGCAGCATGAACACTGAAGCTTTCTTT. The genes are TRBV28 and TRBJ1-1, with D possibly being TRBD1 (6 bases). CDR3 length: 16 residues. The V and J ends lost 0 bases and 0 bases respectively, with 11 bases between them. The germline gives CDR1 MDHEN, CDR2 SYDVKM.

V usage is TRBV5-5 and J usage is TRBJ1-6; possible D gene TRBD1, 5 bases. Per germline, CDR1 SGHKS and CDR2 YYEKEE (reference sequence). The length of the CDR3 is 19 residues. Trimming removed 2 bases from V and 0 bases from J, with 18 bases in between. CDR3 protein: CASSLWGRGLSSYNSPLHF. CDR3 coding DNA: TGTGCCAGCAGCTTATGGGGAAGGGGCCTTAGCTCCTATAATTCACCCCTCCACTTT.

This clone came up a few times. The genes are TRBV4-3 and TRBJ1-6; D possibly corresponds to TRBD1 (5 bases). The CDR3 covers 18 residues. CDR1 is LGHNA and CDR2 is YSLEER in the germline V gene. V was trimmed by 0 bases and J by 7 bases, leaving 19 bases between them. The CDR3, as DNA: TGCGCCAGCAGCCAAGAAAAGAATGCAGGCAGGGTCAATTCACCCCTCCACTTT. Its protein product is CASSQEKNAGRVNSPLHF.

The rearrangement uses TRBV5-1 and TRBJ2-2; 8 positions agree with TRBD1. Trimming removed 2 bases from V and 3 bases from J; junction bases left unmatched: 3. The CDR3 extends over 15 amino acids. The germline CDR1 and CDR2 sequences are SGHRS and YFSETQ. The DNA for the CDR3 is TGCGCCAGCAGCTTAGGGACAGGATACACCGGGGAGCTGTTTTTT. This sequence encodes CASSLGTGYTGELFF.

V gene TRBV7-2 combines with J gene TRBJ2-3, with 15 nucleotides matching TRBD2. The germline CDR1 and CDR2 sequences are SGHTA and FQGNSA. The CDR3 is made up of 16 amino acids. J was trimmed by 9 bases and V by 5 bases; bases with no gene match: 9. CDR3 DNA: TGTGCCAGCAGCCTAGGACTAGCGGGGGGGCAGGTGACGCAGTATTTT. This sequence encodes CASSLGLAGGQVTQYF.

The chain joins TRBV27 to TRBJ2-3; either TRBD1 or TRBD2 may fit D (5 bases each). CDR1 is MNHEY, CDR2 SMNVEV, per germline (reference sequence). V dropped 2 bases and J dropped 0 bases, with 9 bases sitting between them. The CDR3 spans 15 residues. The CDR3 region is CASSLRGESTDTQYF. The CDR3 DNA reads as TGTGCCAGCAGTTTAAGGGGAGAGAGCACAGATACGCAGTATTTT.

The CDR3 loop is CASTKYGGENTGELFF. The CDR3 DNA follows: TGTGCCAGCACCAAGTACGGGGGCGAGAACACCGGGGAGCTGTTTTTT. J is TRBJ2-2 and V is TRBV3-1 (or the pseudogene TRBV3-2); tentatively, D is TRBD1 or TRBD2 (6 bases each). The CDR3 length is 16 residues. CDR1 and CDR2 (germline): LGHDT, YNNKEL (reference sequence). V was shortened by 7 bases and J by 1 base, with 16 bases between the two germline ends.

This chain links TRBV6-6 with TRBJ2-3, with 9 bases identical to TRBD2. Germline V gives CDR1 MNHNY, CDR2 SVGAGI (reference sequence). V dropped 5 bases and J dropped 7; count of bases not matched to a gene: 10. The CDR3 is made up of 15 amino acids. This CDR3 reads CASSVSGGDLNTQYF. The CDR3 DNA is TGTGCCAGCAGTGTTAGCGGGGGAGACCTAAATACGCAGTATTTT.

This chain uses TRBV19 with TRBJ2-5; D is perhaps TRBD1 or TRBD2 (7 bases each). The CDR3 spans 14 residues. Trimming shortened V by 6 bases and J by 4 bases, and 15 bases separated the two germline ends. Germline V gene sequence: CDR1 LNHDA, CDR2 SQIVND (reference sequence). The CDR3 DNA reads TGTGCCAGTAGGGCAACAGGGGAGGGAGAGACCCAGTACTTC. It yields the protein CASRATGEGETQYF.

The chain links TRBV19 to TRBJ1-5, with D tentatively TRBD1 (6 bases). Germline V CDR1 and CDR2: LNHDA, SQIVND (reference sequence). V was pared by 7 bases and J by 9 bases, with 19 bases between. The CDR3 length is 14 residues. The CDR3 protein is CASTFGGLPGPQHF. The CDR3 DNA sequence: TGTGCCAGTACTTTTGGGGGGCTCCCGGGGCCCCAGCATTTT. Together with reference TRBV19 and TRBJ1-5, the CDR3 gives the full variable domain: DGGITQSPKYLFRKEGQNVTLSCEQNLNHDAMYWYRQDPGQGLRLIYYSQIVNDFQKGDIAEGYSVSREKKESFPLTVTSAQKNPTAFYLCASTFGGLPGPQHFGDGTRLSIL.

The chain's CDR3 is CASSLAGGHEKLFF. In DNA form, the CDR3 reads TGTGCCAGCAGCTTAGCGGGAGGGCATGAAAAACTGTTTTTT. This sequence joins TRBV7-9 and TRBJ1-4; no clear D. Trimming cost V 0 bases and J 6 bases, with 8 bases left between them. Looked up from germline, CDR1 is SEHNR and CDR2 is FQNEAQ (reference sequence). The CDR3 is made up of 14 amino acids.

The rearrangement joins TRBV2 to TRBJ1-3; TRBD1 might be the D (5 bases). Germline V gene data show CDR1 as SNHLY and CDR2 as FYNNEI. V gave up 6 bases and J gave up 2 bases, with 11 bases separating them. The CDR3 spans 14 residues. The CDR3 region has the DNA TGTGCCAGCAGAAAGACAGTTCCTGGAAACACCATATATTTT. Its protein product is CASRKTVPGNTIYF.

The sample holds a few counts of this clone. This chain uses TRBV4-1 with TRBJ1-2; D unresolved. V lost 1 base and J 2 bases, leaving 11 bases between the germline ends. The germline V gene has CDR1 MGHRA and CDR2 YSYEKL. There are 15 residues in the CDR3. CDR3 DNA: TGCGCCAGCAGCCAAGGAATGGCAGAAAACTATGGCTACACCTTC. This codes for CASSQGMAENYGYTF.

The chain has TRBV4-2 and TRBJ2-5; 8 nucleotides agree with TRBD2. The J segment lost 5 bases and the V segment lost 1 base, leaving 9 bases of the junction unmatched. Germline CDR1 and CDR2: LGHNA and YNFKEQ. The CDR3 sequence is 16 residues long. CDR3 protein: CASSQVAGGASETQYF. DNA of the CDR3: TGTGCCAGCAGCCAAGTGGCGGGGGGTGCAAGTGAGACCCAGTACTTC.

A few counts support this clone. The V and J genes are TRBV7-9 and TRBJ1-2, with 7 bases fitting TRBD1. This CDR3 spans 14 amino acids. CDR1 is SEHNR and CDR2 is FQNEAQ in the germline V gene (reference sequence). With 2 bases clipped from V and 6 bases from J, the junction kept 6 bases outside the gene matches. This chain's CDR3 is CASSLSPGTDGYTF. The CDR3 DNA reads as TGTGCCAGCAGCTTATCGCCGGGGACAGATGGCTACACCTTC.

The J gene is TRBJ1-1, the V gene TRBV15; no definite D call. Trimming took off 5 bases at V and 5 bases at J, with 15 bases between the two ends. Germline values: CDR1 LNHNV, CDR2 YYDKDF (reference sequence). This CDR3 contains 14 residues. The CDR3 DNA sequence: TGTGCCACCAGCGATCTCTCGGAGTGGACTGAAGCTTTCTTT. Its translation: CATSDLSEWTEAFF.

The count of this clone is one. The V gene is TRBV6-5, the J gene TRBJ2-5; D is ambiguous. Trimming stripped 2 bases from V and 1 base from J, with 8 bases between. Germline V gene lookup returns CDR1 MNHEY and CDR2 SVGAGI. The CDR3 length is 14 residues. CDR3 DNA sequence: TGTGCCAGCAGTTACAGCTCCCCCCAAGAGACCCAGTACTTC. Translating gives CASSYSSPQETQYF.

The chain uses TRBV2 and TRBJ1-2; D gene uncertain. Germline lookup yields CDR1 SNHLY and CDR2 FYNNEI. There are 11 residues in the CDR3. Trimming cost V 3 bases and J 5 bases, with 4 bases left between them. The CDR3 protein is CASSDSYGYTF. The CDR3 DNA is TGTGCCAGCAGTGATAGTTATGGCTACACCTTC.

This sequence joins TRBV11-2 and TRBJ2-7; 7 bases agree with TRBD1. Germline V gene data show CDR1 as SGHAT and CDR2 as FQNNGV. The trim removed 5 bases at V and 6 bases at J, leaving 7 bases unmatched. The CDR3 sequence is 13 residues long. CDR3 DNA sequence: TGTGCCAGCAGCCGAAGGACAGGACTCGAGCAGTACGTC. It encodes CASSRRTGLEQYV.

The CDR3 loop is CASSGFRTGIAAFF. The CDR3 DNA reads as TGTGCCAGCAGCGGCTTTAGAACAGGGATTGCAGCTTTCTTT. The rearrangement uses TRBV5-6 and TRBJ1-1; possible D gene TRBD1, 6 bases. Germline CDR1 is SGHDT and CDR2 is YYEEEE. The CDR3 contains 14 residues. V lost 4 bases and J 10 bases, leaving 20 bases between the germline ends.

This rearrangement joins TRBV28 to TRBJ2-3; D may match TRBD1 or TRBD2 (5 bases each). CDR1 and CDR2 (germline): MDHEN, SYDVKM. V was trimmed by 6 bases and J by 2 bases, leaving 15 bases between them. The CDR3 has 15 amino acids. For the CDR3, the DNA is TGTGCCAGCAGGGGTAGAGGGGTAAACACAGATACGCAGTATTTT. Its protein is CASRGRGVNTDTQYF.

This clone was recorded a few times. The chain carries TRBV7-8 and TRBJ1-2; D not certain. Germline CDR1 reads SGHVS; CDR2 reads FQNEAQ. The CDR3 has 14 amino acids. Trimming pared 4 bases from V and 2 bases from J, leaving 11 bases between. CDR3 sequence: CASSSAGGNYGYTF. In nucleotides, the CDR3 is TGTGCCAGCAGCTCCGCCGGTGGGAACTATGGCTACACCTTC.

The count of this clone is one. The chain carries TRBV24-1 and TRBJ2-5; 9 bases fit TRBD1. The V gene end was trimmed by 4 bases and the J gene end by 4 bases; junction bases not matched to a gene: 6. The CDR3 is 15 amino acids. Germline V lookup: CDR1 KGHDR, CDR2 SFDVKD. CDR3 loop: CATSETQGAGETQYF. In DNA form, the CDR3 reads TGTGCCACCAGTGAGACACAGGGGGCGGGAGAGACCCAGTACTTC.

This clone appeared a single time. The CDR3 sequence: CASSLKETQYF. CDR3 nucleotides: TGTGCCAGCAGCTTGAAAGAGACCCAGTACTTC. J is TRBJ2-5 and V is TRBV5-4; D gene unclear. Germline V lookup: CDR1 SGHNT, CDR2 YYREEE (reference sequence). V dropped 1 base and J dropped 3 bases, with 1 base sitting between them. CDR3 length equals 11 residues.

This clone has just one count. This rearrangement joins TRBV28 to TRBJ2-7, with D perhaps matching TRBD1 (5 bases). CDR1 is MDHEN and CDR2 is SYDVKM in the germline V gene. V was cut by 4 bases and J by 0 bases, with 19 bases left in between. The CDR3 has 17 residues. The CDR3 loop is CASSSYSKTESSYEQYV. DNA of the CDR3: TGTGCCAGCAGTTCGTATTCGAAGACAGAAAGCTCCTACGAGCAGTACGTC.